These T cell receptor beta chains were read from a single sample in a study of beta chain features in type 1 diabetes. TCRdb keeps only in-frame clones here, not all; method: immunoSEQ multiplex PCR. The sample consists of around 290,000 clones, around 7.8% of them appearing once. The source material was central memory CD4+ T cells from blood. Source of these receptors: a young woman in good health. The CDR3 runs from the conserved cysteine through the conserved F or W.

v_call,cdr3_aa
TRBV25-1,CASRDLTGGTGEQFF
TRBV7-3,CASSPQGTQYF
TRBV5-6,CASSLRVGLFGETQYF
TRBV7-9,CASNPQRGVQETQYF
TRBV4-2,CASSQVYARVAYNEQFF
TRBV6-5,CASSFGTGVYNEQFF
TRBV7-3,CASSLQDRQDTQYF
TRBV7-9,CASSSGSVETQYF
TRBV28,CASSSPSGEDFNEQFF
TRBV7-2,CASSLDSGVPTQYF
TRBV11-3,CASSLDWTARADTQYF
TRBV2,CASSEAQGASGYTQYF
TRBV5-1,CASSLEVWENTEAFF
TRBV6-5,CASSRHGRINEKLFF
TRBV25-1,CASSVEQNTIYF
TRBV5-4,CASSTQTDTEQYF
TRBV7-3,CASSHPGQGAETYNEQFF
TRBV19,CASSLDRAKNIQYF
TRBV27,CASNPQGMAEAFF
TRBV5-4,CASSTDRGQNGELFF
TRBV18,CASSVAASGANVLTF
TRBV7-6,CASSLEQLNSPLHF
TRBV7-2,CASSLEGTRRTDTQYF
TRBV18,CASSPQWGRDNTEAFF
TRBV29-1,CSAGDMGYTF
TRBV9,CASSALDRGVDLNYGYTF
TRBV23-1,CASSEGITNEKLFF
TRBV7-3,CASSRLGAGYTGELFF
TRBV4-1,CASSQAVGQPNSSYNEQFF
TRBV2,CASSSQGHGELFF
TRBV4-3,CASSQGPTGLNEKLFF
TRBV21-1,CASSSPRYRDRGRSGYTF
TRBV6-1,CASSERQGTNQPQHF
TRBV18,CASSPQPRSTDTQYF
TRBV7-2,CASSLGGGMIWGTQYF
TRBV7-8,CASSPPGAGGRNEQFF
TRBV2,CASDGQGSTGYTF
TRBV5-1,CASRDWTSVNTGELFF
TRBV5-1,CASSSGDATVGNQPQHF
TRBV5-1,CASRLATGNTEAFF
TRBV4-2,CASSQGDRDNQPQHF